The entry that follows covers one T cell receptor (beta chain) sequence. This specimen belongs to a study of early T cells in non-severe SARS-CoV-2 infection. Trimming removed 1 base at V and 1 base at J, with 10 bases between. Germline-derived CDR1 and CDR2 are SGHAT and FQDESV (reference sequence). This CDR3 spans 15 amino acids. TCRdb reprocessed the 5' RACE reads via MiXCR and lists one record per CDR3 protein. The sample consists of 65,000 to 75,000 distinct CDR3 sequences, more than 9% of them appearing once. V gene TRBV11-1 combines with J gene TRBJ1-1, with D perhaps TRBD1 (5 bases). The sequenced material came from whole blood. The origin of this receptor is an adult who was a healthcare worker with PCR-confirmed SARS-CoV-2 infection or an uninfected control (not recorded which). The CDR3 DNA follows: TGTGCCAGCAGCTTAGATGGGGGTAGGAACACTGAAGCTTTCTTT. Protein: CASSLDGGRNTEAFF.